This T cell receptor beta chain was identified in a study of blood T cell repertoires in COVID-19. Clones were read by immunoSEQ multiplex PCR, and TCRdb kept only the in-frame ones, dropping some. This table has about 270,000 clones, about 90% appearing once. The origin of this receptor is a woman in her forties or fifties with acute or convalescent COVID-19. Source material: peripheral blood.

DNA of the CDR3: TGTGCCAGCAGCCCGGACAGGGGGCGGTACGAGCAGTACTTC. It translates to CASSPDRGRYEQYF. The chain is built from TRBV3-1 (or the pseudogene TRBV3-2) and TRBJ2-7; 11 bases map to TRBD1. Germline-derived CDR1 and CDR2 are LGHDT and YNNKEL (reference sequence). The CDR3 loop spans 14 amino acids. V shed 4 bases and J 4 bases; nucleotides not matched to a gene: 3.